The 20 T cell receptor beta chains reported below all come from one sample, sequenced in a study of cytomegalovirus exposure and HLA in healthy donors. The PCR contained 60 Vbeta and 13 Jbeta primers. Profiled with immunoSEQ multiplex PCR; TCRdb holds only in-frame clones, not every one. Among 100,000 or so clones listed, about 80% were seen once. The sequencing input was PBMCs. These receptors were taken from a woman aged 40-49 years in good health and CMV-seronegative.

V gene TRBV7-8 combines with J gene TRBJ2-3; 8 positions agree with TRBD2. Germline-derived CDR1 and CDR2 are SGHVS and FQNEAQ. CDR3 size: 15 residues. J lost 1 base, V lost 3 bases, and 3 bases had no gene match. CDR3 sequence reads: CASSLRGAGTDTQYF. DNA for the CDR3: TGTGCCAGCAGCTTGCGGGGGGCTGGCACAGATACGCAGTATTTT. The full variable domain, its missing parts supplied by reference TRBV7-8 and TRBJ2-3, is GAGVSQSPRYKVAKRGQDVALRCDPISGHVSLFWYQQALGQGPEFLTYFQNEAQLDKSGLPSDRFFAERPEGSVSTLKIQRTQQEDSAVYLCASSLRGAGTDTQYFGPGTRLTVL.

V is TRBV5-6 and J is TRBJ2-1, with 11 positions matching TRBD2. With V trimmed by 4 bases and J by 8 bases, 8 bases remained unmatched. Germline CDR1 and CDR2: SGHDT and YYEEEE. There are 15 residues in the CDR3. The CDR3 bases are TGTGCCAGCAGCCGCACCGGGACTAGCGGCGATGAGCAGTTCTTC. Protein sequence: CASSRTGTSGDEQFF.

The chain employs TRBV27 and TRBJ2-7; the match to TRBD1 covers 7 bases. The V and J ends lost 10 bases and 0 bases, in that order; junction bases with no gene match: 6. CDR3 length: 13 residues. Germline lookup yields CDR1 MNHEY and CDR2 SMNVEV (reference sequence). The CDR3 is CATGQRSSYEQYF. CDR3 in DNA: TGTGCCACGGGACAGCGCTCCTCCTACGAGCAGTACTTC.

The rearrangement uses TRBV27 and TRBJ2-7; tentatively, D is TRBD1 (6 bases). Germline V gene sequence: CDR1 MNHEY, CDR2 SMNVEV (reference sequence). The ends were cut back, 6 bases at V and 5 bases at J, with 14 bases in the middle. The CDR3 sequence is 13 residues long. The CDR3 region is CASSPGALNEQYF. CDR3 nucleotide sequence: TGTGCCAGCAGCCCAGGGGCGCTGAACGAGCAGTACTTC.

V is TRBV18 and J is TRBJ1-2, with D perhaps TRBD1 (5 bases). Germline V gene lookup returns CDR1 KGHSH and CDR2 LQKENI. The CDR3 totals 17 residues. The V and J ends lost 3 bases and 1 base respectively, with 18 bases between them. The chain's CDR3 is CASSPGAGSSVNYGYTF. In nucleotides, the CDR3 is TGTGCCAGCTCACCGGGCGCAGGGTCCTCCGTTAACTATGGCTACACCTTC.

This clone was seen more than once but under ten times. The V call is TRBV7-2, the J call TRBJ2-3, with TRBD1 as a possible D gene (6 bases). Trimming pared 0 bases from V and 2 bases from J, leaving 12 bases between. Germline CDR1 is SGHTA and CDR2 is FQGNSA. The CDR3 length is 16 residues. CDR3 DNA sequence: TGTGCCAGCAGCTTAGCGGACAGAACTACCACAGATACGCAGTATTTT. Its translation: CASSLADRTTTDTQYF.

This rearrangement joins TRBV14 to TRBJ2-1; TRBD2 matches 7 bases. J was trimmed by 0 bases and V by 4 bases; bases with no gene match: 12. Germline-derived CDR1 and CDR2 are SGHDN and FVKESK. This CDR3 is built from 18 residues. CDR3 in DNA: TGTGCCAGCAGCCTTCCATCAATAGCGGGTAGCTCCTACAATGAGCAGTTCTTC. Protein product: CASSLPSIAGSSYNEQFF. Drawing the rest from reference TRBV14 and TRBJ2-1, the complete variable domain is EAGVTQFPSHSVIEKGQTVTLRCDPISGHDNLYWYRRVMGKEIKFLLHFVKESKQDESGMPNNRFLAERTGGTYSTLKVQPAELEDSGVYFCASSLPSIAGSSYNEQFFGPGTRLTVL.

The chain uses TRBV28 and TRBJ2-3; 9 bases line up with TRBD1. The J segment lost 1 base and the V segment lost 5 bases, leaving 13 bases of the junction unmatched. CDR1 and CDR2 from the germline V gene are MDHEN and SYDVKM. The CDR3 spans 18 residues. The CDR3 reads CASSPRPGTGKGTDTQYF. CDR3 sequence (DNA): TGTGCCAGCAGTCCGCGTCCCGGGACAGGGAAGGGCACAGATACGCAGTATTTT.

CDR3 nucleotide sequence: TGTGCCTGGAGCTTTGGACTAGCCCAGGGGAATGAGCAGTTCTTC. Its translation is CAWSFGLAQGNEQFF. The chain has TRBV30 and TRBJ2-1, with 8 bases matching TRBD2. Germline assignment: CDR1 GTSNPN and CDR2 SVGIG (reference sequence). Trimming cost V 3 bases and J 7 bases; bases outside gene matches: 11. This CDR3 spans 15 amino acids.

The genes are TRBV7-9 and TRBJ1-1; 8 nucleotides line up with TRBD1. Germline loops: CDR1 SEHNR, CDR2 FQNEAQ (reference sequence). The CDR3 consists of 14 residues. The V and J ends lost 2 bases and 5 bases, in that order; junction bases with no gene match: 4. CDR3 DNA: TGTGCCAGCAGCTTACAGGGGGCGTATACTGAAGCTTTCTTT. Its translation: CASSLQGAYTEAFF.

In its sample, this clone was seen a few times. The chain uses TRBV14 and TRBJ1-2; 10 bases match TRBD1. The CDR3 totals 15 residues. With V trimmed by 2 bases and J by 4 bases, 4 bases remained unmatched. Germline V gene data show CDR1 as SGHDN and CDR2 as FVKESK. CDR3 sequence: CASSQSGQGTYGYTF. The CDR3 DNA sequence: TGTGCCAGCAGCCAATCGGGACAGGGGACCTATGGCTACACCTTC.

This clone appeared a single time. The J gene is TRBJ2-1, the V gene TRBV19, with D uncertain. This CDR3 is 13 amino acids long. Germline CDR1 and CDR2: LNHDA and SQIVND (reference sequence). Trimming shortened V by 2 bases and J by 3 bases, and 5 bases separated the two germline ends. The DNA for the CDR3 is TGTGCCAGTAGTATACAGGACTACAATGAGCAGTTCTTC. Translation: CASSIQDYNEQFF.

This clone was counted between two and nine times. The chain is built from TRBV2 and TRBJ1-6; D unresolved. The germline V and J ends were trimmed by 2 bases and 7 bases, with 12 bases remaining between them. The CDR3 has 15 residues. Germline V gives CDR1 SNHLY, CDR2 FYNNEI. The CDR3 DNA follows: TGTGCCAGCAGTGAACAGGCAGGAAAAAATTCACCCCTCCACTTT. It translates to CASSEQAGKNSPLHF.

In this sample, this clone turned up a few times. The V and J genes are TRBV6-5 and TRBJ1-3, with a tentative D call TRBD1 (5 bases). This CDR3 has 14 residues. CDR1 is MNHEY, CDR2 SVGAGI, per germline. The V gene lost 6 bases and the J gene lost 3 bases, with 12 bases spanning the gap. The CDR3 region has the DNA TGTGCCAGCAGAGAATCAGGGTATGGAAACACCATATATTTT. As protein: CASRESGYGNTIYF.

V usage is TRBV30 and J usage is TRBJ2-7; 7 bases align to TRBD1. The CDR3 is made up of 13 amino acids. Per germline, CDR1 GTSNPN and CDR2 SVGIG (reference sequence). The V and J ends lost 2 bases and 4 bases, in that order; junction bases with no gene match: 5. The CDR3 DNA reads as TGTGCCTGGAGTCGACAGGGCACGTACGAGCAGTACTTC. Translation: CAWSRQGTYEQYF.

The chain carries TRBV5-6 and TRBJ1-1; the D gene is possibly TRBD1 (5 bases). Per the germline V gene, CDR1 is SGHDT and CDR2 is YYEEEE. This CDR3 has 13 amino acids. V dropped 4 bases and J dropped 4 bases, with 11 bases sitting between them. In DNA, the CDR3 is TGTGCCAGCAGCCCTCTTAGGGGCACTGAAGCTTTCTTT. Translation: CASSPLRGTEAFF.

This clone has more than one count but fewer than ten. The rearrangement joins TRBV4-3 to TRBJ2-2; D may be TRBD2 (5 bases). Between the trimmed V and J ends, which lost 6 bases and 1 base, there was a span of 12 bases. CDR3 length: 15 residues. CDR1 is LGHNA and CDR2 is YSLEER in the germline V gene. CDR3 DNA: TGCGCCAGCAGTCGAGACGAGGGGAACACCGGGGAGCTGTTTTTT. This translates into CASSRDEGNTGELFF.

This clone is deemed medium-sized. This CDR3 reads CASSEVGQGDGYTF. CDR3 in DNA: TGTGCCAGCAGCGAAGTGGGACAGGGCGATGGCTACACCTTC. J is TRBJ1-2 and V is TRBV7-9; 9 bases agree with TRBD1. Losses at the gene ends were 5 bases for V and 6 bases for J; bases not matched to a gene: 7. This CDR3 has 14 amino acids. The germline V gene has CDR1 SEHNR and CDR2 FQNEAQ (reference sequence). Variable domain in full (rest from reference TRBV7-9 and TRBJ1-2): DTGVSQNPRHKITKRGQNVTFRCDPISEHNRLYWYRQTLGQGPEFLTYFQNEAQLEKSRLLSDRFSAERPKGSFSTLEIQRTEQGDSAMYLCASSEVGQGDGYTFGSGTRLTVV.

This clone has a single count. The genes are TRBV29-1 and TRBJ1-1; the D gene is possibly TRBD1 (5 bases). Germline assignment: CDR1 SQVTM and CDR2 ANQGSEA. With 3 bases removed from V and 0 bases from J, the gap between germline ends came to 11 bases. This CDR3 region has 14 residues. Here the CDR3 DNA reads TGCAGCGTTGATCCCGACAGTATGAACACTGAAGCTTTCTTT. As protein: CSVDPDSMNTEAFF.

This chain uses TRBV2 with TRBJ1-1, with TRBD1 matching over 7 bases. The CDR3 extends over 16 amino acids. Germline CDR1 is SNHLY and CDR2 is FYNNEI. Unmatched junction bases numbered 7, after V lost 3 bases and J lost 0 bases. The CDR3: CASSEERGQLNTEAFF. The DNA of the CDR3 is TGTGCCAGCAGTGAGGAAAGGGGGCAACTGAACACTGAAGCTTTCTTT.